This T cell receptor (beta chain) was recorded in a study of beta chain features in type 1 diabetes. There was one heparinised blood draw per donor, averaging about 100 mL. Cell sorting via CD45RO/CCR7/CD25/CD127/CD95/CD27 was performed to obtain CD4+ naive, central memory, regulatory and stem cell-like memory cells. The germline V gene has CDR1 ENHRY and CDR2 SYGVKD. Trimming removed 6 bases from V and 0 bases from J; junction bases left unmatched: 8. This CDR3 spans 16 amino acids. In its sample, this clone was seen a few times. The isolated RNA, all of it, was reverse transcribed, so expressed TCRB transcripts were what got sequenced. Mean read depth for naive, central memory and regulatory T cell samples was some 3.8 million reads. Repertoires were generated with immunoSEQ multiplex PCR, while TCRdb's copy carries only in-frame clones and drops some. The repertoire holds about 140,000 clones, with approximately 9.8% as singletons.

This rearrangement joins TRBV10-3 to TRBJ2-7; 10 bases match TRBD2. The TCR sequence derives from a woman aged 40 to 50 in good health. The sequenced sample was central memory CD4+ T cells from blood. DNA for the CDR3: TGTGCCATCAGAATAGCGGGGGGAAGGGGCTCCTACGAGCAGTACTTC. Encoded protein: CAIRIAGGRGSYEQYF.